The rows below give T cell receptor beta chains drawn from one sample of a study of blood T cell repertoires in COVID-19. Only in-frame clones appear in the TCRdb table, and some are missing; sequencing was by immunoSEQ multiplex PCR. This sample has 200,000 to 250,000 clones, with approximately 80% found just once. Sequenced: peripheral blood. These receptors all stem from a man aged 25 to 40 with active or convalescent COVID-19. Both conserved end residues are part of each CDR3. D genes are given only for firm matches. Size is stated for part of the rows, as once, few or many counts, or as a class when the clone is expanded.

d_call cdr3_length j_call clone_size v_call cdr3_nt cdr3_aa
- 12 TRBJ2-7 - TRBV5-6 TGTGCCAGCAGCCTACGCGGATATGAGCAGTACTTC CASSLRGYEQYF
- 12 TRBJ2-3 - TRBV19 TGTGCCAGTAGTCCGCGAACAGATACGCAGTATTTT CASSPRTDTQYF
TRBD2 17 TRBJ2-6 - TRBV3-1/TRBV3-2 TGTGCCAGCAGCCAGGGCGGGAGGCTGAAAGGGGCCAACGTCCTGACTTTC CASSQGGRLKGANVLTF
- 11 TRBJ1-2 few TRBV28 TGTGCCAGCAGTTCAAGCGGCGGCTACACCTTC CASSSSGGYTF
TRBD1 18 TRBJ2-1 - TRBV7-2 TGTGCCAGCAGCTTACTCAGGGGGCTGGGTCAGGATTCCAATGAGCAGTTCTTC CASSLLRGLGQDSNEQFF
TRBD2 16 TRBJ2-5 - TRBV9 TGTGCCAGCAGCGTAGGATCAGCGGGGGATAAAGAGACCCAGTACTTC CASSVGSAGDKETQYF
- 15 TRBJ2-7 few TRBV7-9 TGTGCCAGCAGCTTAGCGGGGCAGGTTTCGGGCGAGCAGTACTTC CASSLAGQVSGEQYF
- 14 TRBJ2-7 - TRBV6-2/TRBV6-3 TGTGCCAGCAGCCAACTAGTCGTACCCTACGAGCAGTACTTC CASSQLVVPYEQYF
- 13 TRBJ2-1 - TRBV6-6 TGTGCCAGCAGTTACTCCCGGGTATGGGAGCAGTTCTTC CASSYSRVWEQFF
- 15 TRBJ1-2 - TRBV6-2/TRBV6-3 TGTGCCAGCAGTTACGGCTCAGGGGACCCCTATGGCTACACCTTC CASSYGSGDPYGYTF
- 16 TRBJ2-3 - TRBV4-1 TGCGCCAGCAGCCAAGGGAGCGGAGCTCGCCCAGATACGCAGTATTTT CASSQGSGARPDTQYF
- 10 TRBJ1-2 - TRBV28 TGTGCCAGCAGTTACAACGGCTACACCTTC CASSYNGYTF
TRBD1 16 TRBJ2-5 - TRBV5-1 TGCGCCAGCAGCTTGGGTTCAGGGGGTTTAGGAGAGACCCAGTACTTC CASSLGSGGLGETQYF
TRBD1 14 TRBJ2-7 once TRBV7-8 TGTGCCAGCAGCTCGACAGGGGCGGCCTACGAGCAGTACTTC CASSSTGAAYEQYF
TRBD2 16 TRBJ2-3 - TRBV4-2 TGTGCCAGCAGCCTGGGGACTAGCGGGGGTGTGGATACGCAGTATTTT CASSLGTSGGVDTQYF
- 15 TRBJ2-3 - TRBV2 TGTGCCAGCAGTGGTGGGACTCTCTCCACAGATACGCAGTATTTT CASSGGTLSTDTQYF
- 14 TRBJ1-5 - TRBV19 TGTGCCAGCAGAGTAACAGGGCTCAATCAGCCCCAGCATTTT CASRVTGLNQPQHF
TRBD2 18 TRBJ2-1 - TRBV7-8 TGTGCCAGCAGTCGGACTAGCGGGGCACAACGTTCCTACAATGAGCAGTTCTTC CASSRTSGAQRSYNEQFF
TRBD2 18 TRBJ2-3 - TRBV24-1 TGTGCCACCAGTGATTTCGTGGGGACTAGCGGGATCACAGATACGCAGTATTTT CATSDFVGTSGITDTQYF
TRBD1 18 TRBJ1-6 few TRBV6-6 TGTGCCAGCAGTCGATTCATGCGACCGGGACAGGGTGATTCACCCCTCCACTTT CASSRFMRPGQGDSPLHF
TRBD2 18 TRBJ2-3 - TRBV18 TGTGCCAGCTCACCTCCGGGACTAGCGGGGGGGGCAGGAGATACGCAGTATTTT CASSPPGLAGGAGDTQYF
- 15 TRBJ2-3 - TRBV5-6 TGTGCCAGCAGCTTGGTGGGGGGTTCCACAGATACGCAGTATTTT CASSLVGGSTDTQYF